A selection of T cell receptor beta chains follows, all from one sample in a study of blood T cells in healthy people across ages. TCRdb re-called the 5' RACE reads through MiXCR, storing one row per CDR3 protein. The repertoire holds some 1 million distinct CDR3 sequences, with 40% to 55% as singletons. Sequenced: blood. The receptors were gathered from a woman aged 60 to 75 in good health. CDR3s include the opening cysteine and the closing phenylalanine or tryptophan. The D gene is left open where the match is weak. Clone size, where shown, is once, few, many, or a class for clones that have expanded.

>NA|TRBJ2-3|NA|TRBV12-5
TGTGCTAGTGGTTCCCTAAACAGGGTAGGAGATACGCAGTATTTT
CASGSLNRVGDTQYF
>NA|TRBJ2-1|TRBD2|TRBV4-1
TGCGCCAGCAGCCAAGATTCCCCAAAGGGACTAGCGGATCCCGACTCCTACAATGAGCAGTTCTTC
CASSQDSPKGLADPDSYNEQFF
>NA|TRBJ1-2|NA|TRBV28
TGTGCCAGCAGTTACCTCAGGGAAGGCTACACCTTC
CASSYLREGYTF
>NA|TRBJ2-1|TRBD2|TRBV3-1
TGTGCCAGCAGCCTGCACAGACTAGCGGGAGCCAATGAGCAGTTCTTC
CASSLHRLAGANEQFF
>NA|TRBJ2-1|TRBD2|TRBV5-1
TGCGCCAGCAGCTTGGGGCTAGCGGGAGCTCGTGAGCAGTTCTTC
CASSLGLAGAREQFF
>NA|TRBJ2-3|NA|TRBV20-1
TGCAGTGCTAGAGCGCCCCTCGGCAGGGGAGGGACAGATACGCAGTATTTT
CSARAPLGRGGTDTQYF
>few|TRBJ2-3|NA|TRBV28
TGTGCCAGCAGGGGCAGCCCAACAGATACGCAGTATTTT
CASRGSPTDTQYF
>few|TRBJ2-3|TRBD2|TRBV29-1
TGCAGCGTTGACGGGAGGACGATCACAGATACGCAGTATTTT
CSVDGRTITDTQYF
>NA|TRBJ1-4|NA|TRBV27
TGTGCCAGCAGTCCGGGGCAGGACTTTAATGAAAAACTGTTTTTT
CASSPGQDFNEKLFF
>NA|TRBJ1-5|NA|TRBV3-1
TGTGCCAGCAGCCAAGATTACAGGAATAATCAGCCCCAGCATTTT
CASSQDYRNNQPQHF
>NA|TRBJ2-7|TRBD2|TRBV3-1
TGTGCCAGCAGCCCAACTAGCGGAAAACTCTACGAGCAGTACTTC
CASSPTSGKLYEQYF
>few|TRBJ1-5|TRBD1|TRBV7-8
TGTGCCAGCAGCTCGGGACAGGGAACATGGAGTCAGCCCCAGCATTTT
CASSSGQGTWSQPQHF
>once|TRBJ2-3|TRBD2|TRBV20-1
TGCAGTGCTAGAGGAACGACTAGCCGGGCGACAGATACGCAGTATTTT
CSARGTTSRATDTQYF
>few|TRBJ2-3|TRBD2|TRBV20-1
TGCAGTGCTAGAGATCATGGGACTAGGGCAGATACGCAGTATTTT
CSARDHGTRADTQYF
>many|TRBJ2-5|TRBD2|TRBV20-1
TGCAGTGCGCGTGACCGCAGGACTAGCGGGAGACTAGTAGGAGAGACCCAGTACTTC
CSARDRRTSGRLVGETQYF
>NA|TRBJ2-7|NA|TRBV28
TGTGCCAGCAGTCCTAGGCCCTGGAGCTCCTACGAGCAGTACTTC
CASSPRPWSSYEQYF
>many|TRBJ1-2|TRBD1|TRBV20-1
TGCAGTGCTACCCGGGGACAGAGGACAGCGGAAGTCTACACCTTC
CSATRGQRTAEVYTF
>NA|TRBJ1-5|NA|TRBV28
TGTGCCAGCAGTCCCGGGACGCGATCCAATCAGCCCCAGCATTTT
CASSPGTRSNQPQHF
>few|TRBJ1-5|NA|TRBV10-3
TGTGCCATCAGTGACCCGGACCAAGGGGATAGCAATCAGCCCCAGCATTTT
CAISDPDQGDSNQPQHF
>NA|TRBJ2-1|NA|TRBV20-1
TGCAGTGCTCCTCTTCTGGCCCCCTACAATGAGCAGTTCTTC
CSAPLLAPYNEQFF
>few|TRBJ2-5|NA|TRBV7-2
TGTGCCAGCAGCTCCTCGACGATTCGGGAGACCCAGTACTTC
CASSSSTIRETQYF
>few|TRBJ2-5|TRBD2|TRBV4-2
TGTGCCAGCAGCCAAGATACAACTAGCGGGAGTGGAGATCAAGAGACCCAGTACTTC
CASSQDTTSGSGDQETQYF
>NA|TRBJ2-6|NA|TRBV6-1
TGTGCCAGCAGTGAAGAAGGGTCTGGGGCCAACGTCCTGACTTTC
CASSEEGSGANVLTF
>NA|TRBJ1-5|NA|TRBV7-9
TGTGCCAGCAGCTTAGAGCTGAGTCCCCAGCATTTT
CASSLELSPQHF
>many|TRBJ2-5|NA|TRBV27
TGTGCCAGCAGTTTATCGGGGCAAGAGACCCAGTACTTC
CASSLSGQETQYF
>few|TRBJ2-1|TRBD2|TRBV7-9
TGTGCCAGCAGCTTGCTAGCGGGTTCCCTCAATGAGCAGTTCTTC
CASSLLAGSLNEQFF
>NA|TRBJ1-5|TRBD1|TRBV12-3/TRBV12-4
TGTGCCAGCAGTCGGACAGGGGAGGATCAGCCCCAGCATTTT
CASSRTGEDQPQHF
>NA|TRBJ2-7|TRBD2|TRBV6-1
TGTGCCAGCACCCCGGGACTAGCGACCTACAATGAGCAGTACTTC
CASTPGLATYNEQYF
>NA|TRBJ2-7|NA|TRBV5-6
TGTGCCAGCACCCTCATTATTCGGGCGAGCTACGAGCAGTACTTC
CASTLIIRASYEQYF
>few|TRBJ2-5|NA|TRBV9
TGTGCCAGCAGCGTAGGCTGGGGGAATCAGGAGACCCAGTACTTC
CASSVGWGNQETQYF
>NA|TRBJ2-3|TRBD2|TRBV29-1
TGCAGCGTTGTCGGTGGGAGGGGCCTATGGAATACGCAGTATTTT
CSVVGGRGLWNTQYF